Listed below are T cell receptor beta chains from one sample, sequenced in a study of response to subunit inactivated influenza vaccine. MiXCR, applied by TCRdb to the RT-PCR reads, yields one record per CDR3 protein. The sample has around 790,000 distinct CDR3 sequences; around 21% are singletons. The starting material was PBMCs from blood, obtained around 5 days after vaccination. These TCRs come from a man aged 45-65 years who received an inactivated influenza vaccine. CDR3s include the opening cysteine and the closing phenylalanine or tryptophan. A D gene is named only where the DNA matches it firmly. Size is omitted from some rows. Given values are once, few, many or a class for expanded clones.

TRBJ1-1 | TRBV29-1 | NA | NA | TGCAGCGTAGGAGGGGACACTGAAGCTTTCTTT | CSVGGDTEAFF
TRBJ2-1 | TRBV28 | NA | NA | TGTGCCAGCAGTTTCGGCCGTTCTTTCTACAATGAGCAGTTCTTC | CASSFGRSFYNEQFF
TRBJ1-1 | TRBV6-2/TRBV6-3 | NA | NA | TGTGCCAGCGGCCTGGGGGTAGGGACAGAAGCTTTCTTT | CASGLGVGTEAFF
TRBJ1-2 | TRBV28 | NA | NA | TGTGCCAGCAGGTCCAGGGACGCCGACACCTTC | CASRSRDADTF
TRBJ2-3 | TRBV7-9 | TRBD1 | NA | TGTGCCAGCAGCCCAACCGGGACAGGTGGACGAAGGGATACGCAGTATTTT | CASSPTGTGGRRDTQYF
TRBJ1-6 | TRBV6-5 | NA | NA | TGTGCCAGCAGTTACTCGATCTCTCAGGGTAGTGGTTCACCCCTCCACTTT | CASSYSISQGSGSPLHF
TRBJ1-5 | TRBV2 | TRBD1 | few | TGTGCCAGCACCCGGAGACAGGGGGCAGGTCAGCCCCAGCATTTT | CASTRRQGAGQPQHF
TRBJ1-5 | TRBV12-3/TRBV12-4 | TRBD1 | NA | TGTGCCAGCAGTTTACAGGGGGCCCCCAGTCAGCCCCAGCATTTT | CASSLQGAPSQPQHF
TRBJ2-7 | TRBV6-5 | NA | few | TGTGCCAGCAGTTACGTAGGGGGTGATTACTACGAGCAGTACTTC | CASSYVGGDYYEQYF
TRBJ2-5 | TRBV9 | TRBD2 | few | TGTGCCAGCAGCTCTAGCGGGAGGAACCAAGAGACCCAGTACTTC | CASSSSGRNQETQYF
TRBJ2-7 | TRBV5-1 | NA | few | TGCGCCAGCAGGGATCCGAGCTCCTACGAGCAGTACTTC | CASRDPSSYEQYF
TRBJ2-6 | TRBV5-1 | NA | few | TGCGCCAGCAGCTTGGGGGCAGGGAGGTCCAACGTCCTGACTTTC | CASSLGAGRSNVLTF
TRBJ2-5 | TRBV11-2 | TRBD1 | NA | TGTGCCAGCAGCTTACAAGGCAGGGGGCAAGAGACCCAGTACTTC | CASSLQGRGQETQYF
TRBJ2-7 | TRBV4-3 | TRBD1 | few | TGCGCCAGCAGCCAGGGGACAGGGGGCGCCTTATACGAGCAGTACTTC | CASSQGTGGALYEQYF
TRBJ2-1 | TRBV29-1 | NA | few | TGCAGCGTTGAACTTCGGACTACCCTTTACAATGAGCAGTTCTTC | CSVELRTTLYNEQFF
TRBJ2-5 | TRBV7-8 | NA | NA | TGTGCCAGCACAACTGACAGGAGAGGGACCCAGTACTTC | CASTTDRRGTQYF
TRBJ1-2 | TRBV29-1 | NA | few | TGCAGCGTTGAAGATCGGGGGACAACGAGTGGCTACACCTTC | CSVEDRGTTSGYTF
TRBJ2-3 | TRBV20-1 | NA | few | TGCAGTGCCAATCTACGAGGGGCTCTCGGTACGCAGTATTTT | CSANLRGALGTQYF
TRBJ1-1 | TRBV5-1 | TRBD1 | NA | TGCGCCAGCAGCTTTCAGGGGGAGACTGAAGCTTTCTTT | CASSFQGETEAFF
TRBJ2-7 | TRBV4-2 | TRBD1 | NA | TGTGCCAGCAGCCGCCCGGGACAGGGAGCCGAGCAGTACTTC | CASSRPGQGAEQYF
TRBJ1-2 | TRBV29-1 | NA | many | TGCAGCGTTGATCCCCAGGGGCGCAAGTATGGCTACACCTTC | CSVDPQGRKYGYTF
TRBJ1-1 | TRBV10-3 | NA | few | TGTGCCATCAGTGGGCCAAAGGGGGGGACTGAAGCTTTCTTT | CAISGPKGGTEAFF
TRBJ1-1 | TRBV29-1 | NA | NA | TGCAGCGTTGATGGGGTGGGGTACACTGAAGCTTTCTTT | CSVDGVGYTEAFF
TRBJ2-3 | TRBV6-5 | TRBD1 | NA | TGTGCCAGCAGTTACTCGGGGACAGGTTGGACAGATACGCAGTATTTT | CASSYSGTGWTDTQYF
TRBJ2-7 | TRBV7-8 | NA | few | TGTGCCAGCAGCTTAGTGGTAGGGAAAAACTACGAGCAGTACTTC | CASSLVVGKNYEQYF
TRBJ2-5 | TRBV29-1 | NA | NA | TGCAGCGTTGGAGGGACTTCGGAGACCCAGTACTTC | CSVGGTSETQYF
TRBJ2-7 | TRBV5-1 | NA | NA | TGCGCCAGCAGCTCGGGACTCACTAGGGCGGGGATGAGCTCCTACGAGCAGTACTTC | CASSSGLTRAGMSSYEQYF
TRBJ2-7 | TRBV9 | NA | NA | TGTGCCAGCAGCGTAACCCCGGAGGGAGTTCGCGAGCAGTACTTC | CASSVTPEGVREQYF
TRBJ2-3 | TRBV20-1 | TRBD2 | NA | TGCAGTGCTAGCGGGGGGGCTGGAGATACGCAGTATTTT | CSASGGAGDTQYF
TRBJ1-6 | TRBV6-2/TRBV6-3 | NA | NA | TGTGCCAGCAGTTACTCGACAAGAAGTGGATCACCCCTCCACTTT | CASSYSTRSGSPLHF
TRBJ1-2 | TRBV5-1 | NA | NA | TGCGCCAGCAGCTTTTCTATCGACGGAGGGGATGGCTACACCTTC | CASSFSIDGGDGYTF
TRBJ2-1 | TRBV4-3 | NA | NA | TGCGCCAGCAGCCAAGATCCCCACGCCGGGACAATTTACAATGAGCAGTTCTTC | CASSQDPHAGTIYNEQFF
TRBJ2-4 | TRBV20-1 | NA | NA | TGCAGTGCTAGAGTTGGATTAGCCAAAAACATTCAGTACTTC | CSARVGLAKNIQYF
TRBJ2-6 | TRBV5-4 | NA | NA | TGTGCCAGCAGGTCCTACTCCCGGGCCAACGTCCTGACTTTC | CASRSYSRANVLTF
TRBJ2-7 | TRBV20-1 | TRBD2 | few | TGCAGTGCTCGTAGCGGGGTCGGCTACGAGCAGTACTTC | CSARSGVGYEQYF
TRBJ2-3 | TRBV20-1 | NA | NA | TGCAGTGCTAGCCCCCCGGGGGCGGGACGGGATACGCAGTATTTT | CSASPPGAGRDTQYF
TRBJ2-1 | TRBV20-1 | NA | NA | TGCAGTGCGCGTAGGGGGACCTGGGGGGATGAGCAGTTCTTC | CSARRGTWGDEQFF